Detailed here is one T cell receptor (beta chain). Antigen unknown. TCRdb derives one entry per CDR3 protein from the 5' RACE reads, leaving out DNA. The sample has approximately 550,000 distinct CDR3 sequences. The data were obtained in a study of T cells expressing NK-cell markers. General observations from the study: In more than 5 donors, dominant CD3+CD56+NKG2C+ clones formed about 1.0-7.0% of CD8+ cells. Whether expanded NKG2C+ T cell clones were HCMV specific stayed uncertain.

Input material: blood T cells: a sorted CD56 or NKG2C T cell subset, CD4+ or CD8+ T cells, or bulk PBMC T cells (not recorded which). The clonotype originates from a man younger than 35 in good health.

The CDR3 loop reads CSVGLAGGPGELFF. The chain carries TRBV29-1 and TRBJ2-2; TCRdb picks TRBD2, but there is no DNA to check that call. The CDR3 extends over 14 amino acids. Germline V gives CDR1 SQVTM, CDR2 ANQGSEA.